Listed below are T cell receptor beta chains from one sample, sequenced in a study of T cells in Graves' hyperthyroidism and ophthalmopathy. Each CDR3 protein gets one entry after TCRdb re-called the multiplex PCR reads with MiXCR. This sample yields approximately 330,000 distinct CDR3 sequences, of which around a sixth are seen a single time; 45% to 55% belongs to the top ten. Sequenced sample: blood. Source of these receptors: a woman in her forties or fifties with Graves' hyperthyroidism. CDR3s include the opening cysteine and the closing phenylalanine or tryptophan. D genes are given only for firm matches.

>TRBJ2-3|NA|TRBV7-9
CASSLVGPDTQYF
>TRBJ1-2|TRBD1|TRBV6-1
CASSSGQGAGYGYTF
>TRBJ2-5|TRBD1|TRBV27
CASGRQGEETQYF
>TRBJ1-1|NA|TRBV28
CASSYQAAYTEAFF
>TRBJ1-1|NA|TRBV24-1
CATSDSLNTEAFF
>TRBJ2-2|TRBD1|TRBV6-1
CASSLTGRRTGELFF
>TRBJ2-2|NA|TRBV28
CASSDLPGELFF
>TRBJ2-1|TRBD2|TRBV12-3/TRBV12-4
CASSSLGQQRLAGAPWPYNEQFF
>TRBJ2-7|NA|TRBV12-3/TRBV12-4
CASSLTDSSEQYF
>TRBJ1-2|TRBD1|TRBV27
CASSLSGTGGAIYGYTF
>TRBJ1-5|NA|TRBV10-3
CAISGEDGHQPQHF
>TRBJ2-1|TRBD2|TRBV6-2/TRBV6-3
CASSYSGLAGRNEQFF
>TRBJ2-5|NA|TRBV3-1
CASSQAVETQYF
>TRBJ2-3|NA|TRBV7-9
CASRPTLSDTQYF
>TRBJ2-5|NA|TRBV20-1
CSASGDGETQYF
>TRBJ1-1|NA|TRBV4-1
CASSQLGSSEAFF
>TRBJ1-1|TRBD1|TRBV6-1
CASSLQGQGPTEAFF
>TRBJ2-3|NA|TRBV9
CASSVAQWGTSTDTQYF
>TRBJ2-5|NA|TRBV12-3/TRBV12-4
CASSELEGYGQETQYF
>TRBJ2-5|TRBD2|TRBV7-8
CASSSTSGRAETQYF
>TRBJ2-7|TRBD1|TRBV30
CAWSPPGQGRLSDYEQYF
>TRBJ1-1|TRBD1|TRBV20-1
CSARDFQGADTEAFF
>TRBJ1-1|NA|TRBV20-1
CSARDGSGGEAFF
>TRBJ2-2|TRBD2|TRBV2
CASSEYVLAGGPRGTGELFF
>TRBJ2-7|TRBD2|TRBV19
CASSQNRGAYEQYF
>TRBJ2-5|NA|TRBV3-1
CASSPGAVETQYF
>TRBJ1-2|TRBD1|TRBV20-1
CSAGRGGNYGYTF
>TRBJ2-2|TRBD2|TRBV18
CASSPPGLATGELFF
>TRBJ2-7|TRBD2|TRBV9
CASSSGRAGSEQYF
>TRBJ2-3|TRBD2|TRBV6-1
CASSGLAPSTDTQYF
>TRBJ1-1|NA|TRBV13
CASTAGGNTEAFF
>TRBJ2-7|TRBD1|TRBV29-1
CSPHSGQGLSYEQYF
>TRBJ2-1|TRBD2|TRBV9
CASSISGGDNEQFF